These 2 T cell receptor beta chains were all obtained from the same sample, sequenced in a study of T cell changes during pregnancy in multiple sclerosis. The protocol was immunoSEQ multiplex PCR, while the TCRdb copy is restricted to in-frame clones and leaves out a portion. The sample holds about 42,000 clones, roughly 87% seen once. Sequenced here: CD4+ T cells from peripheral blood mononuclear cells, sampled after pregnancy. These receptors originate from a female donor with multiple sclerosis, enrolled in a pregnancy study.

This clone was seen only once. The chain has TRBV9 and TRBJ2-7; D gene unclear. CDR1 is SGDLS and CDR2 is YYNGEE in the germline V gene. V lost 0 bases, J lost 2 bases, and 9 bases lay in between. CDR3 length: 14 amino acids. The chain's CDR3 is CASSVGGRTYEQYF. The CDR3 DNA follows: TGTGCCAGCAGCGTAGGTGGCAGGACCTACGAGCAGTACTTC.

The genes are TRBV29-1 and TRBJ1-5; the match to TRBD1 covers 10 bases. The CDR3 length is 13 residues. Losses at the gene ends were 6 bases for V and 7 bases for J; bases not matched to a gene: 6. Germline loops: CDR1 SQVTM, CDR2 ANQGSEA. This chain's CDR3 is CSVTGGAGQPQHF. The CDR3 DNA reads TGCAGCGTGACAGGGGGCGCTGGGCAGCCCCAGCATTTT.